The 30 T cell receptor beta chains listed next were all sequenced from one sample in a study of blood T cell repertoires in COVID-19. Sequenced by immunoSEQ multiplex PCR; TCRdb stores in-frame clones only, minus some. The table includes about 52,000 clones, 70% to 90% detected once. Sequenced sample: peripheral blood. These receptors came from a man between 65 and 85 years old with acute or convalescent COVID-19.

The chain employs TRBV9 and TRBJ1-5; 10 nucleotides agree with TRBD1. The CDR3 spans 15 residues. V was pared by 3 bases and J by 4 bases, with 4 bases of the junction left unmatched. Germline loops: CDR1 SGDLS, CDR2 YYNGEE. The CDR3 protein is CASSAGQGMNQPQHF. In DNA form, the CDR3 reads TGTGCCAGCAGCGCGGGACAGGGGATGAATCAGCCCCAGCATTTT.

The chain links TRBV5-6 to TRBJ2-7; 7 nucleotides align to TRBD2. Per germline, CDR1 SGHDT and CDR2 YYEEEE. The V segment lost 4 bases and the J segment 4 bases; nucleotides outside the gene matches: 11. The CDR3 is made up of 15 amino acids. The CDR3 DNA follows: TGTGCCAGCAGCCGAGCGGGAAAACCTCTGTACGAGCAGTACGTC. As protein: CASSRAGKPLYEQYV.

This sequence joins TRBV19 and TRBJ1-2, with TRBD1 matching over 9 bases. V was pared by 4 bases and J by 2 bases, with 5 bases of the junction left unmatched. The CDR3 has 15 residues. Germline-derived CDR1 and CDR2 are LNHDA and SQIVND (reference sequence). CDR3 in amino acids: CASSKSGTGNYGYTF. In DNA form, the CDR3 reads TGTGCCAGTAGTAAATCTGGGACAGGGAACTATGGCTACACCTTC.

The J gene is TRBJ2-7, the V gene TRBV6-1; TRBD2 matches 8 bases. CDR3 length: 18 amino acids. The germline V gene has CDR1 MNHNS and CDR2 SASEGT. The V gene end was trimmed by 0 bases and the J gene end by 3 bases; junction bases not matched to a gene: 13. The CDR3 protein is CASSEARYGREEYYEQYF. CDR3 DNA: TGTGCCAGCAGTGAAGCGCGATATGGGCGGGAGGAGTACTACGAGCAGTACTTC.

The chain recombines TRBV27 with TRBJ2-2; the D gene is possibly TRBD2 (7 bases). The CDR3 extends over 16 amino acids. Trimming cost V 4 bases and J 5 bases, with 17 bases left between them. CDR1 MNHEY and CDR2 SMNVEV come from the germline V gene (reference sequence). The chain's CDR3 is CASSYRGDIRTGELFF. The DNA of the CDR3 is TGTGCCAGCAGTTATCGGGGGGACATTAGAACCGGGGAGCTGTTTTTT.

V and J are TRBV29-1 and TRBJ2-1, with TRBD2 identical over 8 bases. The germline CDR1 and CDR2 sequences are SQVTM and ANQGSEA. The J segment lost 7 bases and the V segment lost 7 bases, leaving 9 bases of the junction unmatched. The CDR3 loop spans 13 amino acids. CDR3 protein: CSGRGVAGNEQFF. The DNA of the CDR3 is TGCAGCGGGCGGGGGGTAGCGGGAAATGAGCAGTTCTTC.

V gene TRBV9 combines with J gene TRBJ2-1; D gene unclear. The CDR3 covers 14 residues. V lost 0 bases, J lost 0 bases, and 4 bases lay in between. CDR1 and CDR2 (germline): SGDLS, YYNGEE. In DNA, the CDR3 is TGTGCCAGCAGCGTAGCTAGCTCCTACAATGAGCAGTTCTTC. This sequence encodes CASSVASSYNEQFF.

The V call is TRBV7-2, the J call TRBJ2-1; 7 nucleotides align to TRBD2. The germline V gene has CDR1 SGHTA and CDR2 FQGNSA. The CDR3 is 13 amino acids. J was trimmed by 8 bases and V by 3 bases; bases with no gene match: 4. CDR3 coding DNA: TGTGCCAGCAGCTTTACTAGCGCCCATGAGCAGTTCTTC. It encodes CASSFTSAHEQFF.

This chain links TRBV27 with TRBJ1-2, with D perhaps TRBD1 (5 bases). Germline V gene data show CDR1 as MNHEY and CDR2 as SMNVEV (reference sequence). V was cut by 6 bases and J by 4 bases, with 18 bases left in between. The CDR3 has 15 residues. For the CDR3, the DNA is TGTGCCAGCAGATACGTATTAGACAGAGTCTATGGCTACACCTTC. It translates to CASRYVLDRVYGYTF.

The rearrangement joins TRBV5-5 to TRBJ1-3; TRBD1 matches at 10 bases. The CDR3 covers 19 residues. Trimming at V came to 1 base and at J to 0 bases, leaving 10 bases not matched to a gene. Germline values: CDR1 SGHKS, CDR2 YYEKEE (reference sequence). The CDR3 region is CASSLRPGQGTLSGNTIYF. In nucleotides, the CDR3 is TGTGCCAGCAGCTTGAGGCCGGGACAGGGGACCCTCTCTGGAAACACCATATATTTT. Using reference TRBV5-5 and TRBJ1-3 for the parts outside the CDR3, the full variable domain is DAGVTQSPTHLIKTRGQQVTLRCSPISGHKSVSWYQQVLGQGPQFIFQYYEKEERGRGNFPDRFSARQFPNYSSELNVNALLLGDSALYLCASSLRPGQGTLSGNTIYFGEGSWLTVV.

The chain combines TRBV5-6 with TRBJ2-7; TRBD1 matches 9 bases. V trimming: 6 bases; J trimming: 2 bases; junction bases outside the gene matches: 9. The germline gives CDR1 SGHDT, CDR2 YYEEEE. This CDR3 comprises 15 residues. For the CDR3, the DNA is TGTGCCAGCACCCCGGGACAGGGACTCCCCTACGAGCAGTACTTC. Its protein product is CASTPGQGLPYEQYF. Variable domain in full (rest from reference TRBV5-6 and TRBJ2-7): DAGVTQSPTHLIKTRGQQVTLRCSPKSGHDTVSWYQQALGQGPQFIFQYYEEEERQRGNFPDRFSGHQFPNYSSELNVNALLLGDSALYLCASTPGQGLPYEQYFGPGTRLTVT.

The CDR3 spells CASSPESSGRANEQFF. CDR3 nucleotide sequence: TGTGCCAGCTCACCCGAATCTAGCGGGAGGGCAAATGAGCAGTTCTTC. The rearrangement links TRBV18 to TRBJ2-1; 12 bases map to TRBD2. V lost 3 bases and J lost 7; bases outside the gene matches: 7. The length of the CDR3 is 16 residues. CDR1 is KGHSH, CDR2 LQKENI, per germline.

This rearrangement joins TRBV12-3 or TRBV12-4 to TRBJ1-2; the match to TRBD1 covers 9 bases. The CDR3 has 13 residues. Trimming at V came to 6 bases and at J to 7 bases, leaving 6 bases not matched to a gene. CDR3 region: CASRNRGLPGYTF. For the CDR3, the DNA is TGTGCCAGCAGAAACAGGGGGCTCCCTGGCTACACCTTC.

The rearrangement uses TRBV19 and TRBJ2-1; TRBD2 matches 10 bases. Germline lookup yields CDR1 LNHDA and CDR2 SQIVND (reference sequence). This CDR3 spans 13 amino acids. Losses at the gene ends were 9 bases for V and 6 bases for J; bases not matched to a gene: 5. The CDR3 protein is CARPGLAANEQFF. CDR3 coding DNA: TGTGCCAGGCCCGGACTAGCGGCCAATGAGCAGTTCTTC.

The chain carries TRBV27 and TRBJ2-5; the D gene is possibly TRBD2 (5 bases). Germline V gene data show CDR1 as MNHEY and CDR2 as SMNVEV (reference sequence). Between the trimmed V and J ends, which lost 5 bases and 7 bases, there was a span of 11 bases. The CDR3 totals 12 residues. In DNA form, the CDR3 reads TGTGCCAGCAGTAGCCCCGCGGGGACCCAGTACTTC. It specifies CASSSPAGTQYF.

The chain uses TRBV4-1 and TRBJ2-2, with TRBD1 matching over 7 bases. This CDR3 is 17 amino acids long. Trimming removed 0 bases from V and 4 bases from J; junction bases left unmatched: 8. CDR1 MGHRA and CDR2 YSYEKL come from the germline V gene. Here the CDR3 DNA reads TGCGCCAGCAGCCAAGATCGGGTGACAGGGCGCACCGGGGAGCTGTTTTTT. Protein sequence: CASSQDRVTGRTGELFF.

The gene calls are TRBV28 and TRBJ2-1, with D possibly TRBD2 on 6 matching bases. The germline V gene encodes CDR1 MDHEN and CDR2 SYDVKM. V was shortened by 6 bases and J by 4 bases, with 7 bases between the two germline ends. The CDR3 covers 12 residues. The CDR3 spells CASRTRYNEQFF. Here the CDR3 DNA reads TGTGCCAGCAGGACTAGATACAATGAGCAGTTCTTC.

This sequence joins TRBV11-2 and TRBJ1-4; D might be TRBD1 (6 bases). The germline CDR1 and CDR2 sequences are SGHAT and FQNNGV. CDR3 size: 15 residues. The germline V and J ends were trimmed by 1 base and 12 bases, with 18 bases remaining between them. The CDR3 coding sequence is TGTGCCAGCAGCTTAGTCGGACAGTTTCCAAGAGAACTGTTTTTT. Translating it yields CASSLVGQFPRELFF.

The chain's CDR3 is CASSQRWTSAYNEQFF. The CDR3 DNA sequence: TGTGCCAGCAGCCAACGTTGGACTAGCGCTTACAATGAGCAGTTCTTC. The chain is built from TRBV14 and TRBJ2-1; 9 nucleotides line up with TRBD2. Trimming cost V 2 bases and J 4 bases; bases outside gene matches: 6. The germline V gene has CDR1 SGHDN and CDR2 FVKESK. The CDR3 sequence is 16 residues long.

V is TRBV28 and J is TRBJ2-7; D gene unclear. CDR1 MDHEN and CDR2 SYDVKM come from the germline V gene. CDR3 length equals 15 residues. The V end lost 2 bases, the J end lost 0 bases, and 11 bases lay between the germline ends. The CDR3 sequence: CASSLPDTCSYEQYV. The CDR3 DNA is TGTGCCAGCAGTTTACCCGACACTTGCTCCTACGAGCAGTACGTC.

The chain couples TRBV15 to TRBJ2-7, with 7 bases identical to TRBD1. Germline CDR1 and CDR2: LNHNV and YYDKDF (reference sequence). Trimming removed 0 bases from V and 2 bases from J; junction bases left unmatched: 4. The CDR3 consists of 15 residues. The CDR3 region is CATSREQGLTYEQYV. For the CDR3, the DNA is TGTGCCACCAGCAGAGAACAGGGGTTAACCTACGAGCAGTACGTC.

This chain links TRBV27 with TRBJ1-5, with 7 bases that match TRBD1. V trimming: 8 bases; J trimming: 7 bases; junction bases outside the gene matches: 11. CDR3 size: 14 residues. The germline V gene has CDR1 MNHEY and CDR2 SMNVEV (reference sequence). The CDR3 nucleotides read TGTGCCAGCGCAAACAGGGGAGGCGGCCAGCCCCAGCATTTT. Translated, it gives CASANRGGGQPQHF.

This clone was seen only a few times. The rearrangement links TRBV5-1 to TRBJ2-3; D unclear. The CDR3 extends over 14 amino acids. V shed 0 bases and J shed 0 bases, with 5 bases lying between them. Germline V gene lookup returns CDR1 SGHRS and CDR2 YFSETQ. In DNA, the CDR3 is TGCGCCAGCAGCTTGGAGAGTAGCACAGATACGCAGTATTTT. Residues: CASSLESSTDTQYF.

V is TRBV6-1 and J is TRBJ1-6; 9 bases line up with TRBD1. Trimming cost V 4 bases and J 9 bases; bases outside gene matches: 7. Per germline, CDR1 MNHNS and CDR2 SASEGT. The CDR3 has 15 amino acids. The CDR3 spells CASSGAGTGFSPLHF. CDR3 DNA sequence: TGTGCCAGCAGTGGAGCCGGGACAGGGTTTTCACCCCTCCACTTT.

V usage is TRBV19 and J usage is TRBJ1-1, with 11 positions matching TRBD1. Germline-derived CDR1 and CDR2 are LNHDA and SQIVND (reference sequence). V lost 7 bases and J lost 5; bases outside the gene matches: 9. The CDR3 loop spans 15 amino acids. The CDR3 is CASTRTGGLGTEAFF. The CDR3 region has the DNA TGTGCCAGTACCCGGACAGGGGGCCTTGGGACTGAAGCTTTCTTT.

This clone was observed a single time. V gene TRBV18 combines with J gene TRBJ2-1, with 9 positions matching TRBD1. The CDR3 runs to 14 residues. With 3 bases clipped from V and 9 bases from J, the junction kept 6 bases outside the gene matches. The germline V gene has CDR1 KGHSH and CDR2 LQKENI. The CDR3: CASSPTGGRGEQFF. The CDR3 DNA follows: TGTGCCAGCTCACCGACAGGGGGTCGTGGTGAGCAGTTCTTC.

CDR3 protein: CASSPQGIRTDTQYF. The CDR3 coding sequence is TGTGCCAGCAGCCCTCAGGGGATACGGACAGATACGCAGTATTTT. V is TRBV11-2 and J is TRBJ2-3; TRBD1 might be the D (6 bases). CDR3 length: 15 amino acids. The germline gives CDR1 SGHAT, CDR2 FQNNGV. Between the trimmed V and J ends, which lost 5 bases and 3 bases, there was a span of 15 bases.

The V call is TRBV6-5, the J call TRBJ2-7; D is possibly TRBD1 (6 bases). The CDR3 extends over 15 amino acids. Germline assignment: CDR1 MNHEY and CDR2 SVGAGI. V lost 8 bases and J lost 3, with 20 bases in between. The CDR3 loop is CASRLQGSALYEQYF. The CDR3 DNA reads TGTGCCAGCCGCCTACAGGGTTCTGCCCTCTACGAGCAGTACTTC.

The chain joins TRBV7-9 to TRBJ1-2, with TRBD1 matching 7 bases. Unmatched junction bases numbered 6, after V lost 4 bases and J lost 4 bases. Germline V gene sequence: CDR1 SEHNR, CDR2 FQNEAQ (reference sequence). This CDR3 has 14 amino acids. CDR3 amino acids: CASSSPGQIYGYTF. CDR3 bases: TGTGCCAGCAGCTCTCCGGGACAGATCTATGGCTACACCTTC.

The rearrangement links TRBV9 to TRBJ2-1; 15 bases agree with TRBD2. There are 16 residues in the CDR3. CDR1 and CDR2 (germline): SGDLS, YYNGEE. The V segment lost 0 bases and the J segment 6 bases; nucleotides outside the gene matches: 1. The CDR3 DNA reads as TGTGCCAGCAGCGTAGGGACTAGCGGGAGGGCCAATGAGCAGTTCTTC. Translated: CASSVGTSGRANEQFF.